The 13 T cell receptor beta chains listed next were all sequenced from one sample in a study of Ad26.COV2.S vaccination and SARS-CoV-2 variants. Sequencing used immunoSEQ multiplex PCR; TCRdb keeps in-frame clones, though not all of them. The sample contains about 350,000 clones, approximately 90% of which appear only once. Treatment defined: over 15 received Ad26.COV2.S at low or high dose, single or two shots; about 5 received placebo; per-sample allocation not given. All samples were drawn on day 63, counting from the first vaccine or placebo injection. The sequenced sample was peripheral blood, obtained in a trial of Ad26.COV2.S vaccine versus placebo. The receptors here all came from a person between 18 and 59 years old who received the Ad26.COV2.S COVID-19 vaccine or a placebo.

This chain uses TRBV19 with TRBJ1-1; 7 bases match TRBD1. Per germline, CDR1 LNHDA and CDR2 SQIVND (reference sequence). The V gene end was trimmed by 5 bases and the J gene end by 0 bases; junction bases not matched to a gene: 9. This CDR3 has 16 amino acids. DNA for the CDR3: TGTGCCAGTAGTGTAGGCACGGACAGGATGAACACTGAAGCTTTCTTT. Translated: CASSVGTDRMNTEAFF.

This chain links TRBV6-5 with TRBJ1-3, with a tentative D call TRBD1 (6 bases). The germline V gene encodes CDR1 MNHEY and CDR2 SVGAGI. With 0 bases removed from V and 3 bases from J, the gap between germline ends came to 12 bases. The CDR3 is 16 residues long. The CDR3 nucleotides are TGTGCCAGCAGTTACTCGGGGGGGCCCGGTGGAAACACCATATATTTT. It yields the protein CASSYSGGPGGNTIYF.

The gene calls are TRBV30 and TRBJ2-7; D is perhaps TRBD1 (6 bases). The CDR3 loop spans 11 amino acids. Trimming stripped 4 bases from V and 3 bases from J, with 7 bases between. Germline-derived CDR1 and CDR2 are GTSNPN and SVGIG (reference sequence). The CDR3 is CAWKQGYEQYF. CDR3 nucleotides: TGTGCCTGGAAACAGGGCTACGAGCAGTACTTC.

This clone has only a few counts. This chain uses TRBV18 with TRBJ2-7, with D maybe TRBD2 (5 bases). CDR1 and CDR2 from the germline V gene are KGHSH and LQKENI. The V end was cut by 2 bases, the J end by 3 bases, with 17 bases between. The CDR3 extends over 16 amino acids. The CDR3: CASSPFALEEHYEQYF. The CDR3 nucleotides are TGTGCCAGCTCACCATTCGCCTTGGAGGAGCACTACGAGCAGTACTTC.

The chain employs TRBV5-1 and TRBJ1-2; tentative D call: TRBD1 (6 bases). The germline V and J ends were trimmed by 0 bases and 8 bases, with 11 bases remaining between them. The CDR3 sequence is 13 residues long. The germline CDR1 and CDR2 sequences are SGHRS and YFSETQ. CDR3: CASSLARGSGYTF. DNA of the CDR3: TGCGCCAGCAGCTTGGCCAGGGGCTCGGGCTACACCTTC.

This clone has a handful of counts. The rearrangement uses TRBV19 and TRBJ2-5, with D perhaps matching TRBD2 (5 bases). This CDR3 has 13 residues. Germline CDR1 is LNHDA and CDR2 is SQIVND (reference sequence). The ends were cut back, 8 bases at V and 2 bases at J, with 12 bases in the middle. CDR3 sequence: CASHSREQETQYF. The CDR3 coding sequence is TGTGCCAGTCATTCCCGGGAACAAGAGACCCAGTACTTC.

The rearrangement links TRBV19 to TRBJ1-3; no definite D call. There are 15 residues in the CDR3. V gave up 5 bases and J gave up 3 bases, with 14 bases separating them. From germline, CDR1 is LNHDA and CDR2 SQIVND (reference sequence). In DNA, the CDR3 is TGTGCCAGTAGTGGACTTCGCACCGGTGGAAACACCATATATTTT. This codes for CASSGLRTGGNTIYF.

The rearrangement links TRBV5-6 to TRBJ1-1, with D perhaps TRBD1 (6 bases). Germline V gene sequence: CDR1 SGHDT, CDR2 YYEEEE. Trimming left V 0 bases short and J 5 bases short, with 8 bases between. There are 13 residues in the CDR3. CDR3 in DNA: TGTGCCAGCAGCTTGGCGGGGGCAACTGAAGCTTTCTTT. Translated: CASSLAGATEAFF.

This clone appeared a few times. The chain has TRBV21-1 and TRBJ2-1; the table gives TRBD2 as D, unverified against the DNA. TRBV21-1 is listed as a pseudogene. The CDR3 runs 18 residues. The CDR3 DNA is TGTGCCAGCCCGGGACTAGCGGGGGAGAGTTTTTCCTACAATGAGCAGTTCTTC. Its translation: CASPGLAGESFSYNEQFF.

The chain uses TRBV5-1 and TRBJ2-3, with 8 bases aligning to TRBD1. Germline-derived CDR1 and CDR2 are SGHRS and YFSETQ. The CDR3 spans 18 residues. With 1 base clipped from V and 2 bases from J, the junction kept 12 bases outside the gene matches. CDR3 bases: TGCGCCAGCAGCTTGTCCGTACAGGGGGGCCGGATCACAGATACGCAGTATTTT. Amino acids: CASSLSVQGGRITDTQYF.

CDR3 protein: CASSLSTGGIGGYTF. In DNA form, the CDR3 reads TGTGCCAGCAGTTTAAGTACAGGGGGTATTGGTGGCTACACCTTC. The J gene is TRBJ1-2, the V gene TRBV27, with 8 bases fitting TRBD1. The V gene end was trimmed by 2 bases and the J gene end by 7 bases; junction bases not matched to a gene: 9. Germline-derived CDR1 and CDR2 are MNHEY and SMNVEV (reference sequence). The CDR3 is 15 residues long.

This clone showed up just a few times. The rearrangement uses TRBV7-9 and TRBJ2-2; perhaps TRBD1 as D (5 bases). The germline V gene has CDR1 SEHNR and CDR2 FQNEAQ (reference sequence). V was pared by 3 bases and J by 4 bases, with 12 bases between. The CDR3 runs to 15 residues. The CDR3 nucleotides are TGTGCCAGCAGCTTGTTGGGGCAGATCACCGGGGAGCTGTTTTTT. Its protein is CASSLLGQITGELFF.

J is TRBJ1-5 and V is TRBV6-1; unclear D gene. This CDR3 has 15 residues. V was shortened by 3 bases and J by 0 bases, with 9 bases between the two germline ends. The germline V gene encodes CDR1 MNHNS and CDR2 SASEGT. The CDR3 nucleotides are TGTGCCAGCAGTGACATGCAAGTTAGCAATCAGCCCCAGCATTTT. Translating gives CASSDMQVSNQPQHF.